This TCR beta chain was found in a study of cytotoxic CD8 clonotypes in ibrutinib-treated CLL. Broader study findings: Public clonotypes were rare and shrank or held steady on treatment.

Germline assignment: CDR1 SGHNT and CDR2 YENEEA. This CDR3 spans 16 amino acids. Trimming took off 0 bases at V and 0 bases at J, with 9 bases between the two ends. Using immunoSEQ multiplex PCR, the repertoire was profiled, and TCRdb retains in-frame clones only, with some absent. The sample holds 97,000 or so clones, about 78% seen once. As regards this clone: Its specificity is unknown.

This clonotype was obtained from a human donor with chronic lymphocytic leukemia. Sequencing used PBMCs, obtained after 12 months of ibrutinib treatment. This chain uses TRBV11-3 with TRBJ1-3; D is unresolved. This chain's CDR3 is CASSLDKLLSGNTIYF. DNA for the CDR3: TGTGCCAGCAGCTTAGATAAGCTCCTCTCTGGAAACACCATATATTTT.